This TCR beta chain was captured in a study of PD-L1 blockade in urothelial cancer. Clones were sequenced by immunoSEQ multiplex PCR, and TCRdb holds only the in-frame ones, with some missing. The repertoire includes 30,000 to 50,000 clones, approximately 93% of them detected once, and approximately 11% sits in the top ten. Noted time point: pretreatment peripheral blood. Per patient, between 1 and 8 samples were collected at pretreatment and on-treatment time points. This CDR3 contains 12 residues. Germline CDR1 and CDR2: SGHTA and FQGTGA. The V end lost 4 bases, the J end lost 7 bases, and 8 bases lay between the germline ends.

The chain couples TRBV7-3 to TRBJ2-1; D might be TRBD2 (5 bases). This specimen consisted of PBMCs, obtained around atezolizumab (anti-PD-L1) treatment. The receptor was isolated from an older woman with urothelial cancer. The CDR3 DNA reads as TGTGCCAGCAGCTCGGGATTTAATGAGCAGTTCTTC. Protein product: CASSSGFNEQFF.